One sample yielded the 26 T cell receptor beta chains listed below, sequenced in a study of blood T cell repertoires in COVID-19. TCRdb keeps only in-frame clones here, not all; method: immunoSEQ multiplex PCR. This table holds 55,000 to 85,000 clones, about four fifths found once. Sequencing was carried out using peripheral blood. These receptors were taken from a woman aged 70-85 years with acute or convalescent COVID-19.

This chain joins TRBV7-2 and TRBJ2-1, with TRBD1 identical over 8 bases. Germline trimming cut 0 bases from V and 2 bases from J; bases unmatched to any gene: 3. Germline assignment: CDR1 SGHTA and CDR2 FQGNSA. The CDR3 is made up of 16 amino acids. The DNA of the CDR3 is TGTGCCAGCAGCTTAGCAGGACAGGGAACCTACAATGAGCAGTTCTTC. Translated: CASSLAGQGTYNEQFF.

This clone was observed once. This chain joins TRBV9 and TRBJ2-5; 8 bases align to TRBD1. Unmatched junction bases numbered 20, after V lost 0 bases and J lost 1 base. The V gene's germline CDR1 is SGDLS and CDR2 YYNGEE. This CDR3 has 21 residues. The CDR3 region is CASSVGPGSPGGPGIQETQYF. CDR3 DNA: TGTGCCAGCAGCGTAGGCCCGGGCTCCCCAGGGGGCCCGGGAATCCAAGAGACCCAGTACTTC.

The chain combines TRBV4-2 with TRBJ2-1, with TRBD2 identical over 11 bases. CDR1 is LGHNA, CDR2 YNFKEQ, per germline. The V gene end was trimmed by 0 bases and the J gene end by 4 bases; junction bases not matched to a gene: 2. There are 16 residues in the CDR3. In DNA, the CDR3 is TGTGCCAGCAGCCAAGAAAGGACTAGCGGGTACAATGAGCAGTTCTTC. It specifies CASSQERTSGYNEQFF.

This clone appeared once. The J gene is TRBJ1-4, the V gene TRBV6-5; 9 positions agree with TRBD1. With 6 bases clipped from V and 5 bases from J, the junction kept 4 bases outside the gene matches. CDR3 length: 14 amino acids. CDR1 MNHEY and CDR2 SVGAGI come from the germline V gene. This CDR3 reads CASRTGTGNEKLFF. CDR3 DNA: TGTGCCAGCAGGACCGGGACAGGGAATGAAAAACTGTTTTTT.

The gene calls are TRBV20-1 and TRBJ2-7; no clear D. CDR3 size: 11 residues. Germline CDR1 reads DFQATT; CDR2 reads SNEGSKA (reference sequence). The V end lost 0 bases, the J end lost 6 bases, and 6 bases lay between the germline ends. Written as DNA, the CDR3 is TGCAGTGCTAGAGACCGGGTCGAGCAGTACTTC. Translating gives CSARDRVEQYF.

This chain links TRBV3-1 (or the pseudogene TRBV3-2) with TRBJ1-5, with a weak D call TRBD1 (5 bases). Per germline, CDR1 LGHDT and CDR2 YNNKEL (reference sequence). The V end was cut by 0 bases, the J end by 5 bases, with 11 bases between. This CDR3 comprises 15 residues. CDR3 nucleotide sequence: TGTGCCAGCAGCCAAGATGCCAGGGTTGATCAGCCCCAGCATTTT. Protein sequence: CASSQDARVDQPQHF.

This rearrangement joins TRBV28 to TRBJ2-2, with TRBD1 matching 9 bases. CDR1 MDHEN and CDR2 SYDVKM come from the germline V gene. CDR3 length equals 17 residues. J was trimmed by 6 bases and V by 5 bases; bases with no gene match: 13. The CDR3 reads CASSPDRGRPSAGELFF. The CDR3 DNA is TGTGCCAGCAGTCCGGACAGGGGAAGACCTTCAGCCGGGGAGCTGTTTTTT. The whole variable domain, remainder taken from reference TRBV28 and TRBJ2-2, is DVKVTQSSRYLVKRTGEKVFLECVQDMDHENMFWYRQDPGLGLRLIYFSYDVKMKEKGDIPEGYSVSREKKERFSLILESASTNQTSMYLCASSPDRGRPSAGELFFGEGSRLTVL.

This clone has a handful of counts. CDR3 residues: CASSVGWTSGGPGETQYF. The CDR3 nucleotides read TGTGCCAGCAGCGTAGGCTGGACTAGCGGGGGTCCCGGGGAGACCCAGTACTTC. This chain uses TRBV9 with TRBJ2-5; TRBD2 matches at 13 bases. Germline V lookup: CDR1 SGDLS, CDR2 YYNGEE. The ends lost 0 bases at V and 5 bases at J; junction bases unmatched: 10. The CDR3 spans 18 residues.

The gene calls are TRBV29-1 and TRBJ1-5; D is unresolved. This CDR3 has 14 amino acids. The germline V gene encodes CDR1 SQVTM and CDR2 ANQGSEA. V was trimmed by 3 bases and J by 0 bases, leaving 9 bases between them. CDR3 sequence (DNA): TGCAGCGTTGATGCGGCCCTTAGCAATCAGCCCCAGCATTTT. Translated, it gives CSVDAALSNQPQHF. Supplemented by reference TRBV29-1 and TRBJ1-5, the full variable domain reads SAVISQKPSRDICQRGTSLTIQCQVDSQVTMMFWYRQQPGQSLTLIATANQGSEATYESGFVIDKFPISRPNLTFSTLTVSNMSPEDSSIYLCSVDAALSNQPQHFGDGTRLSIL.

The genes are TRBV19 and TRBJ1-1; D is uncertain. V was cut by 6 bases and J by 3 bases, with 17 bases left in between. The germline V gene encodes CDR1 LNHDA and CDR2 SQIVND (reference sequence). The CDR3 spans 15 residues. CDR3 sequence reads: CASRVVGSPDTEAFF. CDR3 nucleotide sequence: TGTGCCAGTAGGGTCGTCGGGTCTCCGGACACTGAAGCTTTCTTT.

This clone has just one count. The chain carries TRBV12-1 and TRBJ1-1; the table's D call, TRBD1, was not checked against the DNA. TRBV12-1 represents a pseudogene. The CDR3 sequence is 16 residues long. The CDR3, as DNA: TGTGCCAGCAGCTTTGCTTGTCCGACAGTGAACACTGAAGCTTTCTTT. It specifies CASSFACPTVNTEAFF.

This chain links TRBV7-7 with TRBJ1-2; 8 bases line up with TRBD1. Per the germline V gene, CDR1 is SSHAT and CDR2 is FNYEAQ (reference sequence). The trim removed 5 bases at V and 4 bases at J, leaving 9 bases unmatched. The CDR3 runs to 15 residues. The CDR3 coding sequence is TGTGCCAGCAGCCCGTGGGGACAGGCCATCTATGGCTACACCTTC. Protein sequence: CASSPWGQAIYGYTF.

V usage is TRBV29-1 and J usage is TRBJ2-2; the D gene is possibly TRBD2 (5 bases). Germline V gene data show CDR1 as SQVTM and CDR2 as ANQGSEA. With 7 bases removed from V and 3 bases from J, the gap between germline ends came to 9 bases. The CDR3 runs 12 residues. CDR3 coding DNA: TGCAGCGGCGGAGGTGACACCGGGGAGCTGTTTTTT. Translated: CSGGGDTGELFF.

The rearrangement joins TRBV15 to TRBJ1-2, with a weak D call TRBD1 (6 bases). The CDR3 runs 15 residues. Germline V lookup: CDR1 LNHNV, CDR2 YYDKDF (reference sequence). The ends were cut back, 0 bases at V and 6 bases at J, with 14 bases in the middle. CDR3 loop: CATSRDRRNRDGYTF. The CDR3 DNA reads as TGTGCCACCAGCAGAGATCGTAGGAACAGGGATGGCTACACCTTC.

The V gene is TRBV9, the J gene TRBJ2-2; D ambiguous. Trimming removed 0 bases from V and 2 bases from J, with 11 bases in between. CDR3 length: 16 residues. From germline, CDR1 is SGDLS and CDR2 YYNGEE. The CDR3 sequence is CASSVEPTPNTGELFF. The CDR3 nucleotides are TGTGCCAGCAGCGTAGAACCGACACCCAACACCGGGGAGCTGTTTTTT.

This chain's CDR3 is CASRSTGSTYEQYF. CDR3 nucleotides: TGTGCCAGCAGGTCGACAGGTTCCACCTACGAGCAGTACTTC. The chain recombines TRBV6-6 with TRBJ2-7; D perhaps matches TRBD1 (6 bases). Germline values: CDR1 MNHNY, CDR2 SVGAGI (reference sequence). V lost 6 bases, J lost 2 bases, and 14 bases lay in between. The CDR3 is 14 residues long.

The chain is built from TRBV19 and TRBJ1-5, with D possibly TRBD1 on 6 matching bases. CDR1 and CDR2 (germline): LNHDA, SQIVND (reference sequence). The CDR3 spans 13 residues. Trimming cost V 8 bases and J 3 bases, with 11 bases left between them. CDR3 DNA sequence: TGTGCCAGTGCTGGACAGAACAATCAGCCCCAGCATTTT. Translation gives CASAGQNNQPQHF.

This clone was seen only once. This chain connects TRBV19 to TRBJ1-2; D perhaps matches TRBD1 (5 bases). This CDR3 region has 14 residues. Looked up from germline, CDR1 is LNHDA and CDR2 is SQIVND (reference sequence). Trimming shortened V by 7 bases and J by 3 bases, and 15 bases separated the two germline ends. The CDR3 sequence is CASTLGVGYYGYTF. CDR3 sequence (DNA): TGTGCCAGTACCCTAGGGGTAGGGTACTATGGCTACACCTTC.

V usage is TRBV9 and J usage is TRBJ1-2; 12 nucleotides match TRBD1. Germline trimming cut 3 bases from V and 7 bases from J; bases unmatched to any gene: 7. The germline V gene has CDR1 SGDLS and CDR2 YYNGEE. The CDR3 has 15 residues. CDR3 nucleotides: TGTGCCAGCAGCGCGGCCGGGACAGGGGGCGGTGGCTACACCTTC. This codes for CASSAAGTGGGGYTF.

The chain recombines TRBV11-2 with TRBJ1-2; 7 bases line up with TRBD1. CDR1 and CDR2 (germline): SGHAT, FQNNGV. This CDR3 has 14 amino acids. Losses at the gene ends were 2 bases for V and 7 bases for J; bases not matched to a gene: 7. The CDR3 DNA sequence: TGTGCCAGCAGCTTATTAAGGGACAGTACTGGCTACACCTTC. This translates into CASSLLRDSTGYTF.

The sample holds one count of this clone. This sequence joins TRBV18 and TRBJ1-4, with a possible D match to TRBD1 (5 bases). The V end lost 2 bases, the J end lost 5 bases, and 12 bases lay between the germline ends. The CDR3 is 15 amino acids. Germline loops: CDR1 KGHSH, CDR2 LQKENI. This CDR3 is CASSPMGLSNEKLFF. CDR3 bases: TGTGCCAGCTCACCAATGGGGCTCTCAAATGAAAAACTGTTTTTT.

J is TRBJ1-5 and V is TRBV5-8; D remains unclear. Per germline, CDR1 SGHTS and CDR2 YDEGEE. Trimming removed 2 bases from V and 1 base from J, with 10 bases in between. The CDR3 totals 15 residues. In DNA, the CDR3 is TGTGCCAGCAGCTTCGCCTCAGGAAGCAATCAGCCCCAGCATTTT. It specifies CASSFASGSNQPQHF.

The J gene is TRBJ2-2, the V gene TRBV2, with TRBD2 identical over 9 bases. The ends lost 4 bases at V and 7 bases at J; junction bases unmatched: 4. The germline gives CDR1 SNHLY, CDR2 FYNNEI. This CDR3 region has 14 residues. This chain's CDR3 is CASSVASGIGELFF. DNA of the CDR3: TGTGCCAGCAGTGTGGCTAGCGGGATCGGGGAGCTGTTTTTT.

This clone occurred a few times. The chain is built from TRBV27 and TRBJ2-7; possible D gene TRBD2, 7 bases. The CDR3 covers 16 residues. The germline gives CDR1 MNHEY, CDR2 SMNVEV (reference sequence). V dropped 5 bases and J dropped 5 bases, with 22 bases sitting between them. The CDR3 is CASSKPGGRGLDEQYF. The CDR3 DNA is TGTGCCAGCAGTAAACCGGGGGGCAGGGGATTGGACGAGCAGTACTTC.

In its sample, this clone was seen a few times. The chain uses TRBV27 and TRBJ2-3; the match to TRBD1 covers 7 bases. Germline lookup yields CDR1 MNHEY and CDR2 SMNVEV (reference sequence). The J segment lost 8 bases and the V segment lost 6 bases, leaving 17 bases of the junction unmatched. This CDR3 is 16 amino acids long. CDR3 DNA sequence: TGTGCCAGCAGCCCCGGCTTGGGTGACAGGGTGGTTACGCAGTATTTT. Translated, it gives CASSPGLGDRVVTQYF.

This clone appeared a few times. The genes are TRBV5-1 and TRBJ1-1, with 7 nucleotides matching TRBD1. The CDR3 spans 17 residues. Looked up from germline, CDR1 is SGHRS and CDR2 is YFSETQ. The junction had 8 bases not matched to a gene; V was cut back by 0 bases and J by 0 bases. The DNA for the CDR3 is TGCGCCAGCAGCTTGGCGGGCAGGGGGGTTATGAACACTGAAGCTTTCTTT. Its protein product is CASSLAGRGVMNTEAFF. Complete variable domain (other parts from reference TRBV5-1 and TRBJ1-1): KAGVTQTPRYLIKTRGQQVTLSCSPISGHRSVSWYQQTPGQGLQFLFEYFSETQRNKGNFPGRFSGRQFSNSRSEMNVSTLELGDSALYLCASSLAGRGVMNTEAFFGQGTRLTVV.